A single sample is the source of the 3 T cell receptor beta chains below, sequenced in a study of response to subunit inactivated influenza vaccine. TCRdb redid the calling of the RT-PCR reads with MiXCR, one entry per CDR3 protein. The table shows roughly 570,000 distinct CDR3 sequences, with 10% to 15% occurring only once. Sequences were derived from PBMCs from blood, sampled about 6 weeks after vaccination. All receptors come from a man between 50 and 59 years old who received an inactivated influenza vaccine.

This clonotype was seen a few times. The chain combines TRBV9 with TRBJ2-1, with 13 positions matching TRBD2. Germline-derived CDR1 and CDR2 are SGDLS and YYNGEE. The V gene end was trimmed by 3 bases and the J gene end by 0 bases; junction bases not matched to a gene: 6. The CDR3 totals 18 residues. CDR3 DNA: TGTGCCAGCAGCGGGGGGACTAGCGGGATTAGCTCCTACAATGAGCAGTTCTTC. It codes for CASSGGTSGISSYNEQFF.

In this sample, this clonotype turned up a few times. V is TRBV24-1 and J is TRBJ2-1; 12 bases line up with TRBD2. In germline, CDR1 is KGHDR, CDR2 SFDVKD. V lost 3 bases and J lost 7; bases outside the gene matches: 6. This CDR3 is built from 16 residues. The CDR3 reads CATSDLPSGRGNEQFF. CDR3 nucleotides: TGTGCCACCAGTGATCTACCTAGCGGGAGGGGGAATGAGCAGTTCTTC.

The table lists this clonotype with a few counts. CDR3 coding DNA: TGTGCCAGCAGCCAAGATCACGGGGGCCACGGGACCCAGTACTTC. It codes for CASSQDHGGHGTQYF. The rearrangement links TRBV3-1 to TRBJ2-5; either TRBD1 or TRBD2 may fit D (6 bases each). Trimming pared 0 bases from V and 7 bases from J, leaving 15 bases between. The CDR3 spans 15 residues. Germline V gene lookup returns CDR1 LGHDT and CDR2 YNNKEL (reference sequence).